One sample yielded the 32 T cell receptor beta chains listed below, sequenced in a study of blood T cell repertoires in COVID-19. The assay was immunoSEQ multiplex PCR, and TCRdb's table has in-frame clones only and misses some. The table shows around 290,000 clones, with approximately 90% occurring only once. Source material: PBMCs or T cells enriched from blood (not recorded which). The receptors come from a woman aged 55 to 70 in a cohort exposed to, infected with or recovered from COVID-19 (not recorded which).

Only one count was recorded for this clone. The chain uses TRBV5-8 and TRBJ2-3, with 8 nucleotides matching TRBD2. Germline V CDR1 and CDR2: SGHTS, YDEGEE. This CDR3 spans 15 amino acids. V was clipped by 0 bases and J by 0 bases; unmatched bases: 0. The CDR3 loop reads CASSLAGGSTDTQYF. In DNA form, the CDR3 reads TGTGCCAGCAGCTTGGCGGGAGGGAGCACAGATACGCAGTATTTT.

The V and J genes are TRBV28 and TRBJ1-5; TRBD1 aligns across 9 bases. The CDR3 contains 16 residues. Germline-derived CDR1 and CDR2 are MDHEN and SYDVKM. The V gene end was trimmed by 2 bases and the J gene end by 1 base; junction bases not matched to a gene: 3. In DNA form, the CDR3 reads TGTGCCAGCAGTTTACTACAGGGGGCGAGCAATCAGCCCCAGCATTTT. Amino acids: CASSLLQGASNQPQHF.

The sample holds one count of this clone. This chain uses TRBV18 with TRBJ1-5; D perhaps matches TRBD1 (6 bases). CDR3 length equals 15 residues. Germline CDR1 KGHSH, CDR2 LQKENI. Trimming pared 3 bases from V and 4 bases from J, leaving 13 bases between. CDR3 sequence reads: CASSPLGQINQPQHF. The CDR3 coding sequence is TGTGCCAGCTCACCCCTTGGACAGATAAATCAGCCCCAGCATTTT. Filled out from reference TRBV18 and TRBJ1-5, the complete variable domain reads NAGVMQNPRHLVRRRGQEARLRCSPMKGHSHVYWYRQLPEEGLKFMVYLQKENIIDESGMPKERFSAEFPKEGPSILRIQQVVRGDSAAYFCASSPLGQINQPQHFGDGTRLSIL.

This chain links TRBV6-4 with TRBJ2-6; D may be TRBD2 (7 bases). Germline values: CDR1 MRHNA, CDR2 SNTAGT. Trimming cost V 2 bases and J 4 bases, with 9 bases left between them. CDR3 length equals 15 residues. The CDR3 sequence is CASSDGGAGANVLTF. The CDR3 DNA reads TGTGCCAGCAGTGACGGGGGGGCCGGGGCCAACGTCCTGACTTTC.

CDR3 DNA: TGTGCCAGCAGTTACTCGGGGCAGGGTTTAGGCACTGAAGCTTTCTTT. The encoded protein is CASSYSGQGLGTEAFF. The chain couples TRBV6-5 to TRBJ1-1; maybe TRBD1 (5 bases). Looked up from germline, CDR1 is MNHEY and CDR2 is SVGAGI. The CDR3 contains 16 residues. The V end was cut by 0 bases, the J end by 4 bases, with 15 bases between.

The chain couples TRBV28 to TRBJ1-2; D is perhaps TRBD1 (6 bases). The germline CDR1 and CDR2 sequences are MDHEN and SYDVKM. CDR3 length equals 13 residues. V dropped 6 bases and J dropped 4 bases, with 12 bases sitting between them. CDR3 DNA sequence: TGTGCCAGCAGGGTTACAGGGAGCTATGGCTACACCTTC. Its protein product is CASRVTGSYGYTF.

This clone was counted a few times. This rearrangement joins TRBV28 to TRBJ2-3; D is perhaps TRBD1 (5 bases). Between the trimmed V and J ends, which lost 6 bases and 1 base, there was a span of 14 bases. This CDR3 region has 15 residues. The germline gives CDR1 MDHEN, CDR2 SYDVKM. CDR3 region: CASSPWGDGTDTQYF. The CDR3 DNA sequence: TGTGCCAGCAGCCCGTGGGGCGACGGCACAGATACGCAGTATTTT.

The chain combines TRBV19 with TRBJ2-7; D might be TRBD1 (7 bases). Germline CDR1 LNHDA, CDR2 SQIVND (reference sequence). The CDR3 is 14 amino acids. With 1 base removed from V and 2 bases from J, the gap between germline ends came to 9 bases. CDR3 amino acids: CASSIGGTAYEQYF. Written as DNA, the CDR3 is TGTGCCAGTAGTATAGGCGGGACAGCCTACGAGCAGTACTTC.

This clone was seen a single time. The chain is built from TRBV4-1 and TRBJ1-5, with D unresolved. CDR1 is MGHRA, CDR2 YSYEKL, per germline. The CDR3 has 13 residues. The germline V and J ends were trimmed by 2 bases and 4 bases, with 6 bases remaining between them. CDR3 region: CASSQLPNQPQHF. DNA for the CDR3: TGCGCCAGCAGCCAACTACCTAATCAGCCCCAGCATTTT.

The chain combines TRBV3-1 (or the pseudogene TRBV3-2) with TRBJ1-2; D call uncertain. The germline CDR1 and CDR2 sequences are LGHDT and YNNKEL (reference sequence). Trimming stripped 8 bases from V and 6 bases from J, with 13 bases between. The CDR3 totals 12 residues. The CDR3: CASGGRWHGYTF. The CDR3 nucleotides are TGTGCCAGCGGAGGGAGATGGCATGGCTACACCTTC.

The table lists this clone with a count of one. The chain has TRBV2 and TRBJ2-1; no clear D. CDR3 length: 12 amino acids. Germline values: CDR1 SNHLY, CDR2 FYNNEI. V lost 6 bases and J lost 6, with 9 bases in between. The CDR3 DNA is TGTGCCAGCAGGGTGGCCCGCAATGAGCAGTTCTTC. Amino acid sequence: CASRVARNEQFF.

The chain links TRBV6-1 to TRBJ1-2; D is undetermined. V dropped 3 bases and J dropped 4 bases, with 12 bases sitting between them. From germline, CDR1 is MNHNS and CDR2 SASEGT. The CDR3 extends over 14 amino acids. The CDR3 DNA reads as TGTGCCAGCAGTGATTGGACCGGGAGCTATGGCTACACCTTC. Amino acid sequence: CASSDWTGSYGYTF.

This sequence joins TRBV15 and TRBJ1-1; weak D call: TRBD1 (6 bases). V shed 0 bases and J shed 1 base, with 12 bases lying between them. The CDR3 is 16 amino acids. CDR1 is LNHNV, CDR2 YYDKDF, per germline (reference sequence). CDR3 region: CATSRDRAGENTEAFF. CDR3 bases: TGTGCCACCAGCAGAGATCGGGCAGGGGAGAACACTGAAGCTTTCTTT.

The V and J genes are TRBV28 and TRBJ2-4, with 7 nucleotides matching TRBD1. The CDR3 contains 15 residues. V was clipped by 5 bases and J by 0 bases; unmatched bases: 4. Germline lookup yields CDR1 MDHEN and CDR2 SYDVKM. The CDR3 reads CASSQGGAAKNIQYF. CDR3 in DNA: TGTGCCAGCAGTCAAGGGGGCGCAGCCAAAAACATTCAGTACTTC.

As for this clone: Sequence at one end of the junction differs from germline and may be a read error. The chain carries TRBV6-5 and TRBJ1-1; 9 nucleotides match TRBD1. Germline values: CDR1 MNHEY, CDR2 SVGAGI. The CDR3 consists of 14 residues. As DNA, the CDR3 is TGTGCCAGCATTTACCGACAGGGGGGGACTGAAGCTTTCTTT. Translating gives CASIYRQGGTEAFF.

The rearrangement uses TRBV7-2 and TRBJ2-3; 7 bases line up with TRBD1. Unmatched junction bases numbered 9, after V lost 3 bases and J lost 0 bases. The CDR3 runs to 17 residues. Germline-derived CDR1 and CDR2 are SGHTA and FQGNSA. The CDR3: CASSFMTGRMSTDTQYF. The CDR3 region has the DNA TGTGCCAGCAGCTTTATGACAGGGCGTATGAGCACAGATACGCAGTATTTT.

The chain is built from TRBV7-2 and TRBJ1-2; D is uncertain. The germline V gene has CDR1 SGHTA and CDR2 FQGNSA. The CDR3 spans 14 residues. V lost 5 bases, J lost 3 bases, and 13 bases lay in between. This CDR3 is CASSPEALYYGYTF. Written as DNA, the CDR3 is TGTGCCAGCAGCCCTGAGGCCCTATACTATGGCTACACCTTC.

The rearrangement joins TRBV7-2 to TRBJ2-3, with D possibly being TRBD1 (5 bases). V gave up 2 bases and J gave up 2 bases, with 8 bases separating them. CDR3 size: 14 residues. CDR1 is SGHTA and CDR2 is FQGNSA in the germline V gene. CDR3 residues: CASSLSRATDTQYF. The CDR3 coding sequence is TGTGCCAGCAGCTTATCCAGGGCCACAGATACGCAGTATTTT.

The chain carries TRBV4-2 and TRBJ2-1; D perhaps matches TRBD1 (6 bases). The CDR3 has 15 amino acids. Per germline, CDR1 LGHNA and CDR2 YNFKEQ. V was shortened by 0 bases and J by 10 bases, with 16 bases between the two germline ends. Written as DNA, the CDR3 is TGTGCCAGCAGCCAAGAATTAGGGGGTCGGGGCGAGCAGTTCTTC. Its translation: CASSQELGGRGEQFF.

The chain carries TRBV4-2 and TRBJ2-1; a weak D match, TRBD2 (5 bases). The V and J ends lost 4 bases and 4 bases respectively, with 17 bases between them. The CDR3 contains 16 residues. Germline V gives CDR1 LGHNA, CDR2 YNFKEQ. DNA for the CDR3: TGTGCCAGCAGCCCCTTCGTGAGCGGTATTTACAATGAGCAGTTCTTC. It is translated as CASSPFVSGIYNEQFF.

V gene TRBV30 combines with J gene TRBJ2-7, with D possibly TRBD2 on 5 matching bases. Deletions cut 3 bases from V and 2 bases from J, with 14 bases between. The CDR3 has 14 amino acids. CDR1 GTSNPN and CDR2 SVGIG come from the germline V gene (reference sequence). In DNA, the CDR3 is TGTGCCTGGAGGCCCACAAGCGGACCCTACGAGCAGTACTTC. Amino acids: CAWRPTSGPYEQYF.

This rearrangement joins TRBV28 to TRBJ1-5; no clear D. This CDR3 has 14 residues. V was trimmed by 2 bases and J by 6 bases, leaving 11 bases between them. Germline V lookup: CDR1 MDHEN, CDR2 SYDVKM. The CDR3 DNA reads TGTGCCAGCAGTTTAGGGGAGAGGAGTCAGCCCCAGCATTTT. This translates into CASSLGERSQPQHF. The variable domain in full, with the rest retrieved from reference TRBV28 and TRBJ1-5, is DVKVTQSSRYLVKRTGEKVFLECVQDMDHENMFWYRQDPGLGLRLIYFSYDVKMKEKGDIPEGYSVSREKKERFSLILESASTNQTSMYLCASSLGERSQPQHFGDGTRLSIL.

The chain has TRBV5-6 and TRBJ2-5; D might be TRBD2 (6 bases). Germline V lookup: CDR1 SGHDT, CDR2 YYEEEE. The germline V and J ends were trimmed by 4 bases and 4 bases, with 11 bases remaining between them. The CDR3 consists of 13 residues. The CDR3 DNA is TGTGCCAGCAGCGCCCGACTAGGAGAGACCCAGTACTTC. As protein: CASSARLGETQYF. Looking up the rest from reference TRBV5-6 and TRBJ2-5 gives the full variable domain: DAGVTQSPTHLIKTRGQQVTLRCSPKSGHDTVSWYQQALGQGPQFIFQYYEEEERQRGNFPDRFSGHQFPNYSSELNVNALLLGDSALYLCASSARLGETQYFGPGTRLLVL.

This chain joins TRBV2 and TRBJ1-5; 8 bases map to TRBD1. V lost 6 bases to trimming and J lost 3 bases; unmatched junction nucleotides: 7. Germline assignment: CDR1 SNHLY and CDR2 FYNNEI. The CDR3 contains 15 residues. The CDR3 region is CASSRQGNPNQPQHF. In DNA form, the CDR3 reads TGTGCCAGCAGCCGACAGGGGAACCCCAATCAGCCCCAGCATTTT.

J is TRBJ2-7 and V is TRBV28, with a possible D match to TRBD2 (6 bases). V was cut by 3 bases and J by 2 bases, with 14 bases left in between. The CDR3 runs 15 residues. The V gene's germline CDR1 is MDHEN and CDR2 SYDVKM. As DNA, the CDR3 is TGTGCCAGCAGTTTGCCCGGGACTGTGACCTACGAGCAGTACTTC. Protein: CASSLPGTVTYEQYF.

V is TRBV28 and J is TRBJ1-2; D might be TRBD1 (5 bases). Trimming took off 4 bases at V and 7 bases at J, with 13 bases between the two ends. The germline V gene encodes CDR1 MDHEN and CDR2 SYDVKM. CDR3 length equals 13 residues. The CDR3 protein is CASSSIGARGYTF. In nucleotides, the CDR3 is TGTGCCAGCAGTTCAATTGGGGCGCGTGGCTACACCTTC.

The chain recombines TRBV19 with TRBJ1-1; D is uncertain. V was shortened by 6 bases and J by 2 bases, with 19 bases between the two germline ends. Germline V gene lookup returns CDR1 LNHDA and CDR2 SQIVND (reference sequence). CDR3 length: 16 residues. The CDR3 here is CASSPAQRPQNTEAFF. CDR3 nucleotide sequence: TGTGCCAGTAGCCCCGCCCAGCGCCCACAAAACACTGAAGCTTTCTTT.

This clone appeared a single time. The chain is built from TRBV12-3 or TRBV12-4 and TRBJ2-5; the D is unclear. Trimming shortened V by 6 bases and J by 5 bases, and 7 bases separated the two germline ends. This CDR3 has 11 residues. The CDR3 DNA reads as TGTGCCAGCAGGAGAGTGGAGACCCAGTACTTC. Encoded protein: CASRRVETQYF.

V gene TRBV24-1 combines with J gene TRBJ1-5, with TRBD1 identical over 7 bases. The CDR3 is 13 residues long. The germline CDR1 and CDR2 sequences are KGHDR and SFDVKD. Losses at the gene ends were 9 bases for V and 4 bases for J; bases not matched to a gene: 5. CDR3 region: CATSTGVNQPQHF. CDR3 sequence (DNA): TGTGCCACCTCAACAGGGGTGAATCAGCCCCAGCATTTT.

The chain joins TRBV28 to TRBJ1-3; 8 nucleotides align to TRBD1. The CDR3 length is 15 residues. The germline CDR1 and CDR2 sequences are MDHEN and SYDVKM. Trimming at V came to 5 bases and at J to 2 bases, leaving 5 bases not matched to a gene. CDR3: CASSSPGGPGNTIYF. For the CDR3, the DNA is TGTGCCAGCAGTAGCCCAGGGGGCCCTGGAAACACCATATATTTT.

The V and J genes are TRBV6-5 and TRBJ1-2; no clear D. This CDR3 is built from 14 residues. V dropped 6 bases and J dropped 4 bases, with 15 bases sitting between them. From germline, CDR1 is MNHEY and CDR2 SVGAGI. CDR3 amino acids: CASSPAGRGYGYTF. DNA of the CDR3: TGTGCCAGCAGCCCGGCGGGCCGAGGCTATGGCTACACCTTC.

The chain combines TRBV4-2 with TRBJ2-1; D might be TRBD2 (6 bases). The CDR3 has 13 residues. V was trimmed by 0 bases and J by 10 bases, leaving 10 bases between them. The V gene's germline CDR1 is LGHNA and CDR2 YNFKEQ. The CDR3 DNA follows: TGTGCCAGCAGCCAAGATGGGGGGAGGGAGCAGTTCTTC. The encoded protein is CASSQDGGREQFF.